This TCR beta chain was retrieved from a study of cytomegalovirus exposure and HLA in healthy donors. Overall study results and limits: The finding came from a later analysis; first-cohort TCR clusters tended to co-occur in the 120 or so validation repertoires. The classifier was said to identify cytomegalovirus status with high specificity and sensitivity.

Worth noting for this clone: Its antigen is unidentified.

The data were produced by immunoSEQ multiplex PCR, yet TCRdb's version contains in-frame clones alone and is incomplete. The sample has 150,000 to 200,000 clones, roughly 85% seen once. From germline, CDR1 is MDHEN and CDR2 SYDVKM. Trimming left V 5 bases short and J 5 bases short, with 15 bases between. The CDR3 covers 14 residues. The specimen sequenced was PBMCs. The source is a man aged 18-30 years in good health and CMV-seropositive. The genes are TRBV28 and TRBJ1-1; no reliable D call. In nucleotides, the CDR3 is TGTGCCAGCAGTCCAAGACTGGTCGAGACTGAAGCTTTCTTT. Its translation: CASSPRLVETEAFF.